Below, one TCR beta chain is given with its context. The authors ran a second PCR of 7 to 11 cycles using a sample-barcoded 5' primer and a J-beta primer mix. TCRdb re-analysed the 5' RACE reads in MiXCR, keeping a single row per CDR3 protein. The sample lists 1.5 million to 2 million distinct CDR3 sequences; less than 50% were seen once. The data belong to a study of blood T cells in healthy people across ages. V lost 0 bases, J lost 4 bases, and 14 bases stayed unmatched. The germline V gene has CDR1 DFQATT and CDR2 SNEGSKA (reference sequence). The CDR3 contains 17 residues. The receptor was derived from a woman aged 40 to 49 in good health. The sequenced material came from blood. The rearrangement joins TRBV20-1 to TRBJ2-7; 8 nucleotides align to TRBD2. The CDR3 sequence is CSARDAQSGGDGYEQYF. Here the CDR3 DNA reads TGCAGTGCTAGAGATGCCCAGAGCGGGGGAGACGGGTACGAGCAGTACTTC.